This T cell receptor (beta chain) was obtained from a study of CD8 T cells in ankylosing spondylitis. This CDR3 contains 13 residues. V was clipped by 4 bases and J by 1 base, with 10 bases between them. The V gene's germline CDR1 is SQVTM and CDR2 ANQGSEA. TCRdb recomputed calls from the 5' RACE reads with MiXCR, one row per CDR3 protein. Of about 250,000 distinct CDR3 sequences in the sample, roughly a third were seen once. The material sequenced was blood, either unsorted or a sorted T cell fraction (not recorded which). The clonotype comes from a male donor with ankylosing spondylitis or in good health (not recorded which). This chain uses TRBV29-1 with TRBJ1-2; the D is unclear. Written as DNA, the CDR3 is TGCAGCGTTGGTGAATATGATAACTATGGCTACACCTTC. Its protein is CSVGEYDNYGYTF.